The 15 T cell receptor beta chains in this list originate from one sample, sequenced in a study of T cell responses to AZD1222 COVID-19 vaccine. The table came from immunoSEQ multiplex PCR; TCRdb's copy has only in-frame clones and leaves some out. The data contain about 130,000 clones, around 94% of them seen just once; the ten biggest clones take up roughly 7.2%. This specimen was peripheral blood, taken on day 0 of AZD1222 vaccination. Receptors originate from an adult in good health.

V and J are TRBV12-3 or TRBV12-4 and TRBJ1-4; unclear D gene. The V end lost 1 base, the J end lost 7 bases, and 7 bases lay between the germline ends. The CDR3 runs to 13 residues. CDR3 nucleotides: TGTGCCAGCAGTTTAGGCAGGCTTGAAAAACTGTTTTTT. Translation: CASSLGRLEKLFF.

The chain combines TRBV29-1 with TRBJ1-4; 8 bases are a match to TRBD1. This CDR3 region has 14 residues. Looked up from germline, CDR1 is SQVTM and CDR2 is ANQGSEA. The V segment lost 4 bases and the J segment 8 bases; nucleotides outside the gene matches: 9. The CDR3 DNA is TGCAGCGTTGCGGGGACAGGTGGAACCGAAAAACTGTTTTTT. This encodes CSVAGTGGTEKLFF.

The chain employs TRBV30 and TRBJ1-4; D call uncertain. CDR1 is GTSNPN and CDR2 is SVGIG in the germline V gene (reference sequence). Trimming took 2 bases from V and 3 from J, leaving 10 bases between them. This CDR3 is 14 amino acids long. CDR3 loop: CAWSFGIANEKLFF. The CDR3 DNA follows: TGTGCCTGGAGTTTCGGAATTGCTAATGAAAAACTGTTTTTT. The full variable domain, in which reference TRBV30 and TRBJ1-4 provide the parts outside the CDR3, is SQTIHQWPATLVQPVGSPLSLECTVEGTSNPNLYWYRQAAGRGLQLLFYSVGIGQISSEVPQNLSASRPQDRQFILSSKKLLLSDSGFYLCAWSFGIANEKLFFGSGTQLSVL.

This chain joins TRBV6-5 and TRBJ2-2, with unresolved D. The CDR3 is made up of 13 amino acids. Germline-derived CDR1 and CDR2 are MNHEY and SVGAGI. The ends were cut back, 8 bases at V and 0 bases at J, with 7 bases in the middle. In nucleotides, the CDR3 is TGTGCCAGCGGGCCTACGAACACCGGGGAGCTGTTTTTT. Residues: CASGPTNTGELFF.

Only one count was recorded for this clone. The chain recombines TRBV7-9 with TRBJ1-5, with a possible D match to TRBD1 (6 bases). The CDR3 is 13 amino acids. Germline V CDR1 and CDR2: SEHNR, FQNEAQ (reference sequence). The ends were cut back, 5 bases at V and 6 bases at J, with 11 bases in the middle. CDR3 sequence reads: CASSKQGTQPQHF. CDR3 nucleotide sequence: TGTGCCAGCAGCAAACAGGGAACTCAGCCCCAGCATTTT.

The genes are TRBV28 and TRBJ1-1; D unresolved. Deletions cut 3 bases from V and 8 bases from J, with 10 bases between. Per germline, CDR1 MDHEN and CDR2 SYDVKM. The CDR3 is 12 amino acids. CDR3 amino acids: CASSFFRFEAFF. The CDR3 DNA is TGTGCCAGCAGTTTTTTTCGGTTCGAAGCTTTCTTT.

This clone came up once. The chain recombines TRBV2 with TRBJ2-3, with a possible D match to TRBD2 (5 bases). The germline V and J ends were trimmed by 9 bases and 8 bases, with 12 bases remaining between them. The CDR3 extends over 11 amino acids. CDR1 and CDR2 (germline): SNHLY, FYNNEI. This chain's CDR3 is CASSASFTQYF. In DNA form, the CDR3 reads TGTGCCAGTTCGGCTAGCTTTACGCAGTATTTT.

The rearrangement joins TRBV20-1 to TRBJ2-1; 7 positions match TRBD2. Germline V gives CDR1 DFQATT, CDR2 SNEGSKA (reference sequence). The CDR3 totals 11 residues. The DNA of the CDR3 is TGCAGCCCCCGAGCGGGAAGTGAGCAGTTCTTC. This encodes CSPRAGSEQFF.

The V call is TRBV2, the J call TRBJ1-1, with D hard to call. The germline gives CDR1 SNHLY, CDR2 FYNNEI. This CDR3 spans 14 amino acids. V was cut by 6 bases and J by 1 base, with 12 bases left in between. This CDR3 is CASSEIGSNTEAFF. The CDR3 coding sequence is TGTGCCAGCAGCGAGATCGGATCGAACACTGAAGCTTTCTTT.

The rearrangement joins TRBV7-9 to TRBJ2-3; unclear D gene. Germline V gene lookup returns CDR1 SEHNR and CDR2 FQNEAQ (reference sequence). Trimming took 5 bases from V and 1 from J, leaving 13 bases between them. The CDR3 length is 15 residues. CDR3 nucleotide sequence: TGTGCCAGCAGCCCCAATACAAGAGGCACAGATACGCAGTATTTT. It is translated as CASSPNTRGTDTQYF.

This sequence joins TRBV21-1 and TRBJ1-4. TRBV21-1 is a recognized pseudogene. The CDR3 has 13 residues. CDR3 nucleotide sequence: TGTGCCAGCAGCAAAAACGGCCGTGAAAAACTGTTTTTT. Amino acid sequence: CASSKNGREKLFF.

This clone occurred once. This rearrangement joins TRBV27 to TRBJ1-6; TRBD1 is a possible D gene (5 bases). This CDR3 is built from 13 residues. The germline V gene has CDR1 MNHEY and CDR2 SMNVEV (reference sequence). Between the trimmed V and J ends, which lost 8 bases and 11 bases, there was a span of 16 bases. The CDR3 here is CASPFGDLAPLHF. The CDR3 DNA reads TGTGCCAGCCCGTTCGGGGACTTGGCACCCCTCCACTTT.

This chain uses TRBV4-2 with TRBJ1-1; 7 bases map to TRBD1. The CDR3 sequence is 16 residues long. CDR1 and CDR2 from the germline V gene are LGHNA and YNFKEQ. The V gene end was trimmed by 0 bases and the J gene end by 13 bases; junction bases not matched to a gene: 17. The CDR3 nucleotides read TGTGCCAGCAGCCAAGATTTTCGGAGTCCGGGACAGTCGCTTTTCTTT. This codes for CASSQDFRSPGQSLFF.

The chain joins TRBV29-1 to TRBJ2-7, with 8 bases that match TRBD1. CDR3 size: 14 residues. Per germline, CDR1 SQVTM and CDR2 ANQGSEA. J gave up 4 bases and V 7 bases, and 12 bases lay outside the gene matches. The CDR3 nucleotides are TGCAGCGCAGGGTCTCGACAGGGGAGTTACGAGCAGTACTTC. Translating it yields CSAGSRQGSYEQYF.

This clone appeared a single time. This chain joins TRBV6-5 and TRBJ2-6; D ambiguous. CDR3 length equals 12 residues. CDR1 is MNHEY, CDR2 SVGAGI, per germline. Trimming stripped 10 bases from V and 2 bases from J, with 6 bases between. The CDR3 coding sequence is TGTGCCACCGTGGCTGGGGCCAACGTCCTGACTTTC. It is translated as CATVAGANVLTF.